The T cell receptor (beta chain) under discussion was sequenced for a study of blood T cell repertoires in COVID-19 (dated by TCRdb to about 2020). General notes on the study: Samples covering the acute and convalescent phases of COVID-19 were provided by collaborators in the United States, Italy and Spain. Where available, HLA class I and class II types were taken from metadata supplied by the sample provider and were not determined by assay-based typing. Deeply sampled blood TCRbeta repertoires from subjects exposed to, actively infected with, or recovered from COVID-19 were included in the dataset. The samples were drawn from the first 160 participants of the ongoing ImmuneRACE study and from 950 to 1,500 subjects provided by 6 global collaborators. The repertoires were made available in a free public database intended to serve as a resource for research on the immune response to SARS-CoV-2. The material from the prospective study consisted of cDNA or gDNA derived from T cells, B-cell-depleted T cells, or PBMCs. Nearly every sample came with metadata listing a de-identified subject ID, COVID-19 status, age in years and sex.

To note about this clone: Its antigen is not yet known. Per-base quality was not reported, and no clone a single base away is much larger than it.

In the prospective study, participants were roughly 18 to 90 years old, resided in about two dozen geographic areas of the United States, and were enrolled through a virtual design. Cohort assignment in the prospective study relied on participant-reported clinical history from a screening survey and a study questionnaire. ImmuneRACE Cohort 3 recovered participants were defined by two consecutive negative NP/OP PCR tests, healthcare professional clearance, or symptom resolution. Mobile phlebotomists in the prospective study collected whole blood, serum and a nasopharyngeal or oropharyngeal swab from every participant. Prospective study participants could optionally give additional blood draws and questionnaires over an approximately two-month period. Prospective study blood samples were shipped either frozen or at room temperature before DNA extraction. Here is what the overall study found, with its caveats: Clinical and demographic metadata were provided uncurated, with the amount varying by source and participant.

TCRbeta CDR3 regions were amplified from genomic DNA by means of the immunoSEQ Assay, a bias-controlled multiplex PCR. In the authors' own workflow: Nucleated cell counts per sample were estimated from amplification of reference gene primers within the assay. To quantify the absolute abundance of each unique TCRbeta CDR3 rearrangement, sequence reads were collapsed and filtered. For each sample, productive Simpson clonality was calculated as the square root of Simpson's diversity index over productive rearrangements. TCRdb holds this immuneACCESS table with in-frame rearrangements only. Some clones are missing; in checked studies, unresolved V genes explain under half, and the rest has no known cause. The DNA was the basis for D and trimming; V, J and clone size are from that table. Present in this sample are 130,000 to 150,000 clones, 80% to 90% of which were seen just once. Approximately 10% of the sample is in the top ten clones.

The cysteine opens and the phenylalanine closes a CDR3 of 15 amino acids. The read is trimmed to its CDR3 DNA, 45 bases read in frame from base 1. The V and J ends are trimmed by 1 base and 0 bases, leaving 7 bases between them. CDR1 SGHAT and CDR2 FQNNGV are derived from the germline V gene. The receptor comes from a man between 60 and 75 years old who had recovered from COVID-19. Sequencing was performed on PBMCs or T cells enriched from blood (not recorded which). The chain uses TRBV11-2 and TRBJ1-5; TRBD1 is perhaps the D gene, given 5 matching bases. CDR3 sequence: CASSLGGASNQPQHF. Here is the DNA: TGTGCCAGCAGCTTAGGCGGGGCTAGCAATCAGCCCCAGCATTTT.